These 27 T cell receptor beta chains came from one sample sequenced in a study of cytomegalovirus exposure and HLA in healthy donors. PCR employed 60 Vbeta and 13 Jbeta primers. Here immunoSEQ multiplex PCR was the method, and the copy in TCRdb shows in-frame clones only, minus some. Recorded for this sample: tens of thousands of clones. Sequenced input: PBMCs. These receptors all stem from a woman in her thirties or forties in good health and CMV-seronegative.

The CDR3 here is CASRRTPGQPQHF. The CDR3 DNA reads as TGTGCCAGCAGACGAACCCCCGGTCAGCCCCAGCATTTT. The rearrangement uses TRBV28 and TRBJ1-5; D is ambiguous. Germline assignment: CDR1 MDHEN and CDR2 SYDVKM. The V end was cut by 6 bases, the J end by 6 bases, with 12 bases between. CDR3 size: 13 residues. Variable domain in full (rest from reference TRBV28 and TRBJ1-5): DVKVTQSSRYLVKRTGEKVFLECVQDMDHENMFWYRQDPGLGLRLIYFSYDVKMKEKGDIPEGYSVSREKKERFSLILESASTNQTSMYLCASRRTPGQPQHFGDGTRLSIL.

This rearrangement joins TRBV28 to TRBJ1-5; tentative D call: TRBD1 (5 bases). The CDR3 contains 13 residues. Germline V CDR1 and CDR2: MDHEN, SYDVKM. The CDR3 nucleotides are TGTGCTGGGGGGGGAATGGGCAATCAGCCCCAGCATTTT. The encoded protein is CAGGGMGNQPQHF.

This sequence joins TRBV18 and TRBJ1-2; tentative D call: TRBD1 (6 bases). The germline gives CDR1 KGHSH, CDR2 LQKENI. Trimming took 3 bases from V and 6 from J, leaving 17 bases between them. The CDR3 runs 15 residues. CDR3 protein: CASSPFKQGGHGYTF. The CDR3, as DNA: TGTGCCAGCTCACCGTTTAAACAGGGCGGTCATGGCTACACCTTC.

As for this clone: Other DNA sequences in the same sample also yield this CDR3. The chain links TRBV19 to TRBJ1-5, with a possible D match to TRBD1 (5 bases). V dropped 1 base and J dropped 4 bases, with 8 bases sitting between them. This CDR3 has 14 residues. In germline, CDR1 is LNHDA, CDR2 SQIVND (reference sequence). In DNA form, the CDR3 reads TGTGCCAGTAGTATAGGGGCAGGGAATCAGCCCCAGCATTTT. Its translation is CASSIGAGNQPQHF.

The rearrangement joins TRBV28 to TRBJ2-7; 8 bases agree with TRBD1. V dropped 6 bases and J dropped 3; count of bases not matched to a gene: 13. The CDR3 covers 16 residues. In germline, CDR1 is MDHEN, CDR2 SYDVKM. The CDR3 loop reads CASRNPSGGSIYEQYF. CDR3 nucleotide sequence: TGTGCCAGCAGGAACCCATCAGGGGGCTCGATCTACGAGCAGTACTTC.

CDR3 bases: TGTGCCAGCAGTTACGGCCGGGGTCCCTACGAGCAGTACTTC. This sequence encodes CASSYGRGPYEQYF. V gene TRBV6-5 combines with J gene TRBJ2-7; possibly TRBD2 for D (5 bases). V lost 2 bases to trimming and J lost 2 bases, with 10 bases between them. The length of the CDR3 is 14 residues. CDR1 and CDR2 from the germline V gene are MNHEY and SVGAGI.

This sequence joins TRBV7-9 and TRBJ2-7, with 7 bases fitting TRBD2. Germline CDR1 SEHNR, CDR2 FQNEAQ (reference sequence). There are 15 residues in the CDR3. J gave up 0 bases and V 4 bases, and 6 bases lay outside the gene matches. CDR3 residues: CASSSPERGSYEQYF. In DNA, the CDR3 is TGTGCCAGCAGCTCCCCGGAGCGGGGCTCCTACGAGCAGTACTTC.

V usage is TRBV5-1 and J usage is TRBJ2-7; 8 nucleotides match TRBD1. The length of the CDR3 is 13 residues. Germline-derived CDR1 and CDR2 are SGHRS and YFSETQ. After removal of 4 bases from V and 2 bases from J, the junction contained 2 bases not matched to a gene. CDR3 residues: CASSPDRAYEQYF. As DNA, the CDR3 is TGCGCCAGCAGCCCGGACAGGGCCTACGAGCAGTACTTC.

The V call is TRBV27, the J call TRBJ1-4, with D perhaps TRBD1 (5 bases). Germline assignment: CDR1 MNHEY and CDR2 SMNVEV (reference sequence). The V and J ends lost 3 bases and 7 bases respectively, with 9 bases between them. The CDR3 length is 13 residues. DNA of the CDR3: TGTGCCAGCAGTTTTTCAGGGTTTGAAAAACTGTTTTTT. It specifies CASSFSGFEKLFF.

The CDR3 region has the DNA TGTGCCAGCAGTTACGAGGAGGACACTGAAGCTTTCTTT. As protein: CASSYEEDTEAFF. The gene calls are TRBV6-6 and TRBJ1-1, with unresolved D. Trimming cost V 2 bases and J 3 bases, with 7 bases left between them. Germline CDR1 reads MNHNY; CDR2 reads SVGAGI (reference sequence). The CDR3 contains 13 residues.

The chain employs TRBV18 and TRBJ2-5; unclear D gene. Trimming took 3 bases from V and 3 from J, leaving 2 bases between them. Germline CDR1 is KGHSH and CDR2 is LQKENI. CDR3 length: 11 residues. For the CDR3, the DNA is TGTGCCAGCTCACCCGAAGAGACCCAGTACTTC. This sequence encodes CASSPEETQYF.

The gene calls are TRBV7-2 and TRBJ1-4; 10 nucleotides line up with TRBD1. V lost 1 base to trimming and J lost 7 bases; unmatched junction nucleotides: 0. This CDR3 is built from 14 residues. Germline V gives CDR1 SGHTA, CDR2 FQGNSA. The CDR3 loop reads CASSLGQGAEKLFF. CDR3 sequence (DNA): TGTGCCAGCAGCTTAGGACAGGGGGCTGAAAAACTGTTTTTT.

The CDR3: CASSFGRSSGGEGETQYF. CDR3 in DNA: TGTGCCAGCAGCTTCGGGCGATCGAGCGGGGGGGAGGGAGAGACCCAGTACTTC. The V and J genes are TRBV11-3 and TRBJ2-5, with 10 nucleotides matching TRBD2. CDR1 SGHNT and CDR2 YENEEA come from the germline V gene. Losses at the gene ends were 3 bases for V and 4 bases for J; bases not matched to a gene: 14. CDR3 size: 18 residues.

J is TRBJ2-2 and V is TRBV7-8; TRBD2 agrees at 13 bases. This CDR3 is 17 amino acids long. The V gene end was trimmed by 1 base and the J gene end by 2 bases; junction bases not matched to a gene: 1. Germline CDR1 SGHVS, CDR2 FQNEAQ. The CDR3 here is CASSLGLAGGNTGELFF. The CDR3 nucleotides read TGTGCCAGCAGCTTAGGACTAGCGGGAGGAAACACCGGGGAGCTGTTTTTT.

The rearrangement uses TRBV6-1 and TRBJ2-7, with TRBD1 as a possible D gene (6 bases). Trimming left V 2 bases short and J 2 bases short, with 13 bases between. The CDR3 consists of 15 residues. Germline CDR1 is MNHNS and CDR2 is SASEGT. CDR3 sequence (DNA): TGTGCCAGCAGTGAACCAGGGGCAAGGACCTACGAGCAGTACTTC. This codes for CASSEPGARTYEQYF.

The V gene is TRBV6-5, the J gene TRBJ1-2; 7 bases agree with TRBD1. With 7 bases clipped from V and 1 base from J, the junction kept 6 bases outside the gene matches. CDR1 and CDR2 from the germline V gene are MNHEY and SVGAGI. The CDR3 spans 14 residues. The CDR3 spells CASTYSGGNYGYTF. CDR3 nucleotide sequence: TGTGCCAGCACCTATTCAGGGGGTAACTATGGCTACACCTTC.

This rearrangement joins TRBV19 to TRBJ1-2; D perhaps matches TRBD1 (6 bases). V lost 7 bases and J lost 4, with 19 bases in between. Germline V gene data show CDR1 as LNHDA and CDR2 as SQIVND (reference sequence). The CDR3 spans 15 residues. The CDR3 DNA reads TGTGCCAGTACCGCGACCTTAGACAGGATCTATGGCTACACCTTC. This sequence encodes CASTATLDRIYGYTF.

The chain employs TRBV5-5 and TRBJ1-5; 7 positions agree with TRBD1. CDR1 and CDR2 (germline): SGHKS, YYEKEE (reference sequence). CDR3 length: 15 residues. J lost 6 bases, V lost 1 base, and 7 bases had no gene match. This CDR3 is CASSLTGAPGQPQHF. The CDR3 coding sequence is TGTGCCAGCAGCTTGACAGGGGCCCCCGGTCAGCCCCAGCATTTT.

Points on this clone: Other DNA sequences in this specimen translate into the identical CDR3. This chain joins TRBV5-1 and TRBJ1-6; D not resolved. From germline, CDR1 is SGHRS and CDR2 YFSETQ. The CDR3 has 14 residues. V shed 0 bases and J shed 10 bases, with 11 bases lying between them. In nucleotides, the CDR3 is TGCGCCAGCAGCTTGGGTCAGGATTCCTCACCCCTCCACTTT. Protein: CASSLGQDSSPLHF.

The J gene is TRBJ2-7, the V gene TRBV7-9, with D perhaps TRBD1 (6 bases). CDR1 and CDR2 from the germline V gene are SEHNR and FQNEAQ (reference sequence). The CDR3 totals 16 residues. Trimming stripped 4 bases from V and 2 bases from J, with 18 bases between. CDR3 DNA sequence: TGTGCCAGCAGCTCGAGAGTGGGGGCCGTCGCCTACGAGCAGTACTTC. This codes for CASSSRVGAVAYEQYF. The complete variable domain, with remaining parts taken from reference TRBV7-9 and TRBJ2-7, reads DTGVSQNPRHKITKRGQNVTFRCDPISEHNRLYWYRQTLGQGPEFLTYFQNEAQLEKSRLLSDRFSAERPKGSFSTLEIQRTEQGDSAMYLCASSSRVGAVAYEQYFGPGTRLTVT.

The V and J genes are TRBV5-1 and TRBJ1-1, with 11 bases that match TRBD1. CDR1 and CDR2 (germline): SGHRS, YFSETQ. V trimming: 4 bases; J trimming: 0 bases; junction bases outside the gene matches: 8. The CDR3 spans 17 residues. The CDR3 DNA is TGCGCCAGCAGCAAAGGGACAGGGGGGCCAGTGAACACTGAAGCTTTCTTT. Translating it yields CASSKGTGGPVNTEAFF.

The chain couples TRBV5-1 to TRBJ2-1; 10 nucleotides align to TRBD1. Germline loops: CDR1 SGHRS, CDR2 YFSETQ. V lost 3 bases, J lost 10 bases, and 4 bases stayed unmatched. The CDR3 contains 13 residues. CDR3 coding DNA: TGCGCCAGCAGCTCCCGGGACAGGGGAGAGCAGTTCTTC. The encoded protein is CASSSRDRGEQFF.

The chain links TRBV10-3 to TRBJ2-2; maybe TRBD1 (6 bases). The ends were cut back, 1 base at V and 1 base at J, with 7 bases in the middle. Per germline, CDR1 ENHRY and CDR2 SYGVKD. The CDR3 is made up of 15 amino acids. DNA of the CDR3: TGTGCCATCAGTGAGTACAGGGTGAACACCGGGGAGCTGTTTTTT. Residues: CAISEYRVNTGELFF.

The rearrangement links TRBV18 to TRBJ2-5; tentatively, D is TRBD1 (6 bases). Germline V gene data show CDR1 as KGHSH and CDR2 as LQKENI. The CDR3 sequence is 17 residues long. V lost 0 bases and J lost 2, with 16 bases in between. CDR3 protein: CASSPPRVGAGQETQYF. The CDR3 DNA sequence: TGTGCCAGCTCACCACCCCGAGTGGGGGCGGGTCAAGAGACCCAGTACTTC. The variable domain in full, with the rest retrieved from reference TRBV18 and TRBJ2-5, is NAGVMQNPRHLVRRRGQEARLRCSPMKGHSHVYWYRQLPEEGLKFMVYLQKENIIDESGMPKERFSAEFPKEGPSILRIQQVVRGDSAAYFCASSPPRVGAGQETQYFGPGTRLLVL.

The rearrangement uses TRBV7-9 and TRBJ2-7; 10 bases fit TRBD1. The V and J ends lost 6 bases and 9 bases, in that order; junction bases with no gene match: 8. Germline V CDR1 and CDR2: SEHNR, FQNEAQ (reference sequence). This CDR3 spans 13 amino acids. Here the CDR3 DNA reads TGTGCCAGCAGTCGGGACAGGGGAGTAGGGCAGTACTTC. Its translation is CASSRDRGVGQYF.

This chain connects TRBV19 to TRBJ2-7; 8 bases are a match to TRBD1. Looked up from germline, CDR1 is LNHDA and CDR2 is SQIVND (reference sequence). The CDR3 contains 15 residues. With 0 bases clipped from V and 3 bases from J, the junction kept 4 bases outside the gene matches. The CDR3 protein is CASSIEQGAVYEQYF. The CDR3 DNA reads TGTGCCAGTAGTATAGAGCAGGGGGCGGTCTACGAGCAGTACTTC.

The chain has TRBV4-2 and TRBJ1-2; possible D gene TRBD1, 6 bases. Germline loops: CDR1 LGHNA, CDR2 YNFKEQ. The CDR3 loop spans 16 amino acids. The V end lost 3 bases, the J end lost 4 bases, and 18 bases lay between the germline ends. The CDR3 reads CASSQVGPGASYGYTF. CDR3 nucleotides: TGTGCCAGCAGCCAGGTGGGTCCAGGGGCATCCTATGGCTACACCTTC.